These 13 T cell receptor beta chains were sequenced from one sample in a study of blood T cell repertoires in COVID-19. Profiling relied on immunoSEQ multiplex PCR, and the TCRdb table lists in-frame clones only, not all of them. Of nearly 110,000 clones in the sample, roughly 90% were seen once. Specimen: peripheral blood. Every receptor here comes from a man between 35 and 55 years old with active or convalescent COVID-19.

The chain joins TRBV9 to TRBJ2-3; 10 bases are a match to TRBD2. CDR1 is SGDLS and CDR2 is YYNGEE in the germline V gene. The CDR3 contains 14 residues. J was trimmed by 5 bases and V by 4 bases; bases with no gene match: 4. DNA of the CDR3: TGTGCCAGCAGCCCCCGACTAGCGGGAGATACGCAGTATTTT. This translates into CASSPRLAGDTQYF.

The chain is built from TRBV6-4 and TRBJ1-2; TRBD1 aligns across 7 bases. V shed 5 bases, J shed 4 bases, and the junction held 10 bases outside the gene matches. The CDR3 consists of 15 residues. The germline V gene has CDR1 MRHNA and CDR2 SNTAGT. In DNA form, the CDR3 reads TGTGCCAGCAGTCGTACTCCGGGACAGAGCTATGGCTACACCTTC. Protein product: CASSRTPGQSYGYTF.

The J gene is TRBJ2-1, the V gene TRBV7-3; TRBD2 is a possible D gene (5 bases). Germline V gene lookup returns CDR1 SGHTA and CDR2 FQGTGA. The CDR3 runs 17 residues. Trimming removed 2 bases at V and 8 bases at J, with 22 bases between. The CDR3 bases are TGTGCCAGCAGCTTATTTTACAAGCGGCAGCCGTTCGATGAGCAGTTCTTC. Its protein product is CASSLFYKRQPFDEQFF.

This chain joins TRBV28 and TRBJ1-1, with 8 bases identical to TRBD1. CDR3 length: 16 residues. J gave up 4 bases and V 2 bases, and 9 bases lay outside the gene matches. Germline values: CDR1 MDHEN, CDR2 SYDVKM. The CDR3 sequence is CASSLVAGGISTEAFF. The CDR3 DNA sequence: TGTGCCAGCAGTTTAGTGGCAGGGGGCATTAGCACTGAAGCTTTCTTT.

The chain links TRBV13 to TRBJ2-5; D unresolved. The V end lost 0 bases, the J end lost 2 bases, and 4 bases lay between the germline ends. Germline CDR1 and CDR2: PRHDT and FYEKMQ (reference sequence). The CDR3 has 13 amino acids. CDR3 residues: CASSLGQQETQYF. The DNA of the CDR3 is TGTGCCAGCAGCTTAGGACAACAAGAGACCCAGTACTTC.

CDR3: CASAQTGGGTEAFF. CDR3 nucleotides: TGTGCCAGTGCGCAGACCGGGGGAGGCACTGAAGCTTTCTTT. This chain connects TRBV19 to TRBJ1-1; D possibly corresponds to TRBD1 (5 bases). Germline CDR1 is LNHDA and CDR2 is SQIVND (reference sequence). CDR3 length equals 14 residues. The V end was cut by 8 bases, the J end by 4 bases, with 17 bases between. Supplemented by reference TRBV19 and TRBJ1-1, the full variable domain reads DGGITQSPKYLFRKEGQNVTLSCEQNLNHDAMYWYRQDPGQGLRLIYYSQIVNDFQKGDIAEGYSVSREKKESFPLTVTSAQKNPTAFYLCASAQTGGGTEAFFGQGTRLTVV.

Only a few counts were recorded for this clone. The V and J genes are TRBV27 and TRBJ1-1; the D is unclear. Trimming pared 5 bases from V and 6 bases from J, leaving 16 bases between. This CDR3 region has 14 residues. The germline V gene has CDR1 MNHEY and CDR2 SMNVEV (reference sequence). The CDR3 region has the DNA TGTGCCAGCAGTCCTCTGGGGAGAATTTCTGAAGCTTTCTTT. It specifies CASSPLGRISEAFF.

The rearrangement links TRBV3-1 (or the pseudogene TRBV3-2) to TRBJ1-6; a weak D match, TRBD1 (5 bases). Trimming cost V 3 bases and J 10 bases, with 13 bases left between them. The germline V gene encodes CDR1 LGHDT and CDR2 YNNKEL (reference sequence). The length of the CDR3 is 14 residues. CDR3 nucleotide sequence: TGTGCCAGCAGCCAGGTGGACATAGGCTCACCCCTCCACTTT. Translated, it gives CASSQVDIGSPLHF.

The chain links TRBV10-2 to TRBJ1-2; maybe TRBD1 (5 bases). There are 15 residues in the CDR3. Germline CDR1 WSHSY, CDR2 SAAADI. Trimming cost V 0 bases and J 7 bases, with 15 bases left between them. Written as DNA, the CDR3 is TGCGCCAGCAGTGAGTCTGTACAGGTTCGATTTGGCTACACCTTC. Translating it yields CASSESVQVRFGYTF.

CDR3 sequence reads: CASSLGQFYEQYF. The CDR3 DNA is TGTGCCAGCAGCTTAGGACAGTTCTACGAGCAGTACTTC. This chain connects TRBV11-1 to TRBJ2-7; D is perhaps TRBD1 (5 bases). Germline CDR1 reads SGHAT; CDR2 reads FQDESV (reference sequence). V was pared by 1 base and J by 3 bases, with 7 bases between. The CDR3 is 13 residues long.

The chain's CDR3 is CASSLTSDGNSPLHF. CDR3 bases: TGTGCCAGCAGCTTAACCTCAGACGGGAATTCACCCCTCCACTTT. The chain uses TRBV13 and TRBJ1-6; no reliable D call. CDR3 size: 15 residues. CDR1 is PRHDT and CDR2 is FYEKMQ in the germline V gene (reference sequence). V lost 2 bases and J 7 bases, leaving 12 bases between the germline ends.

The J gene is TRBJ1-2, the V gene TRBV21-1; TRBD1 was called by the table and not checked on the DNA. TRBV21-1 is classified as a pseudogene. The CDR3 sequence is 16 residues long. This chain's CDR3 is CASSKGENRGPYGYTF. The CDR3 DNA sequence: TGTGCCAGCAGCAAAGGTGAGAACAGGGGGCCCTATGGCTACACCTTC.

The chain carries TRBV9 and TRBJ1-3; TRBD1 might be the D (6 bases). Germline V CDR1 and CDR2: SGDLS, YYNGEE. The V end lost 1 base, the J end lost 4 bases, and 9 bases lay between the germline ends. This CDR3 comprises 14 residues. CDR3 DNA: TGTGCCAGCAGCGTACAGGGGTCGGGAAACACCATATATTTT. Its translation is CASSVQGSGNTIYF. Full variable domain (rest looked up from reference TRBV9 and TRBJ1-3): DSGVTQTPKHLITATGQRVTLRCSPRSGDLSVYWYQQSLDQGLQFLIQYYNGEERAKGNILERFSAQQFPDLHSELNLSSLELGDSALYFCASSVQGSGNTIYFGEGSWLTVV.